The 8 T cell receptor beta chains below come from one sample, sequenced in a study of T cell responses to AZD1222 COVID-19 vaccine. The repertoire was sequenced with immunoSEQ multiplex PCR; TCRdb's copy has only in-frame clones and lacks some. The sample lists 80,000 to 100,000 clones, around nine tenths seen once, with about 9.9% in the top ten. Specimen: peripheral blood, collected 28 days after the second AZD1222 dose. These receptors all stem from an adult who received the AZD1222 COVID-19 vaccine.

CDR3: CASSYKGGRETQYF. The CDR3 nucleotides read TGTGCCAGCAGTTACAAGGGGGGCCGAGAGACCCAGTACTTC. The rearrangement uses TRBV6-5 and TRBJ2-5; TRBD1 or TRBD2 may be the D gene (6 bases each). V shed 2 bases and J shed 4 bases, with 11 bases lying between them. Germline CDR1 is MNHEY and CDR2 is SVGAGI. The CDR3 extends over 14 amino acids.

The gene calls are TRBV27 and TRBJ2-7; weak D call: TRBD2 (5 bases). V dropped 2 bases and J dropped 0 bases, with 11 bases sitting between them. Germline values: CDR1 MNHEY, CDR2 SMNVEV (reference sequence). The CDR3 runs 15 residues. The CDR3 nucleotides are TGTGCCAGCAGTTTAAAGCCGGGGTCCTCCTACGAGCAGTACTTC. It translates to CASSLKPGSSYEQYF.

V and J are TRBV4-1 and TRBJ2-1; D gene ambiguous. Trimming removed 0 bases from V and 9 bases from J, with 18 bases in between. Germline V gene lookup returns CDR1 MGHRA and CDR2 YSYEKL. The CDR3 spans 16 residues. The CDR3 region is CASSQDEGPRNFEQFF. CDR3 in DNA: TGCGCCAGCAGCCAAGATGAAGGGCCCCGCAACTTTGAGCAGTTCTTC.

The gene calls are TRBV5-1 and TRBJ2-7; D is uncertain. The CDR3 totals 15 residues. Germline CDR1 reads SGHRS; CDR2 reads YFSETQ. The V end was cut by 0 bases, the J end by 5 bases, with 15 bases between. This CDR3 is CASSLVGLSLNEQYF. CDR3 in DNA: TGCGCCAGCAGCTTGGTGGGTCTGAGTCTGAACGAGCAGTACTTC.

The J gene is TRBJ1-3, the V gene TRBV7-8; D is unclear. Trimming left V 1 base short and J 7 bases short, with 5 bases between. Germline loops: CDR1 SGHVS, CDR2 FQNEAQ. This CDR3 is built from 12 residues. CDR3 protein: CASSLGFNTIYF. Here the CDR3 DNA reads TGTGCCAGCAGCTTAGGCTTTAACACCATATATTTT.

With respect to this clone: The limits of the CDR3 on the DNA are not certain, so only TCRdb's listed CDR3 is given. The V gene is TRBV4-1, the J gene TRBJ2-3; the table's D call, TRBD1, was not checked against the DNA. In germline, CDR1 is MGHRA, CDR2 YSYEKL. The CDR3 is 19 residues long, counting both termini. CDR3 in amino acids: CASSQELTRARTQYFGLSF.

This chain connects TRBV2 to TRBJ2-1, with D hard to call. Trimming removed 4 bases from V and 5 bases from J, with 12 bases in between. The CDR3 is 14 residues long. Germline lookup yields CDR1 SNHLY and CDR2 FYNNEI. The CDR3 loop is CASSVVRHNNEQFF. DNA of the CDR3: TGTGCCAGCAGTGTAGTGCGGCACAACAATGAGCAGTTCTTC.

The gene calls are TRBV2 and TRBJ1-3; D is perhaps TRBD1 (5 bases). The CDR3 length is 14 residues. V lost 6 bases to trimming and J lost 0 bases, with 9 bases between them. Per germline, CDR1 SNHLY and CDR2 FYNNEI. CDR3 in amino acids: CASRDTRSGNTIYF. The CDR3 nucleotides are TGTGCCAGCAGGGACACACGCTCTGGAAACACCATATATTTT. Combining the CDR3 with reference TRBV2 and TRBJ1-3 gives the whole variable domain EPEVTQTPSHQVTQMGQEVILRCVPISNHLYFYWYRQILGQKVEFLVSFYNNEISEKSEIFDDQFSVERPDGSNFTLKIRSTKLEDSAMYFCASRDTRSGNTIYFGEGSWLTVV.